This TCR beta chain originates from a study of human T cells and chemical hapten exposure. The CDR3 contains 15 residues. V was trimmed by 5 bases and J by 2 bases, leaving 15 bases between them. CDR1 and CDR2 (germline): SGHAT, FQNNGV. Using its own MiXCR run on the RACE reads, TCRdb lists one record per CDR3 protein. The sample consists of approximately 260,000 distinct CDR3 sequences, approximately 7.5% of them appearing once. The time point here: pre-sensitization, week 0. This sample's treatment: therapeutic diphenylcyclopropenone sensitization with weekly scalp DPC. This TCR came from a man between 18 and 29 years old with alopecia areata. Some clones in this sample may be carry-over from other donors' samples. The rearrangement joins TRBV11-2 to TRBJ1-1, with D possibly TRBD1 on 6 matching bases. Source: whole blood, taken in connection with sensitization to the hapten diphenylcyclopropenone (DPC). CDR3 residues: CASSRSTGHNTEAFF. CDR3 DNA: TGTGCCAGCAGCCGGAGTACAGGGCACAACACTGAAGCTTTCTTT.